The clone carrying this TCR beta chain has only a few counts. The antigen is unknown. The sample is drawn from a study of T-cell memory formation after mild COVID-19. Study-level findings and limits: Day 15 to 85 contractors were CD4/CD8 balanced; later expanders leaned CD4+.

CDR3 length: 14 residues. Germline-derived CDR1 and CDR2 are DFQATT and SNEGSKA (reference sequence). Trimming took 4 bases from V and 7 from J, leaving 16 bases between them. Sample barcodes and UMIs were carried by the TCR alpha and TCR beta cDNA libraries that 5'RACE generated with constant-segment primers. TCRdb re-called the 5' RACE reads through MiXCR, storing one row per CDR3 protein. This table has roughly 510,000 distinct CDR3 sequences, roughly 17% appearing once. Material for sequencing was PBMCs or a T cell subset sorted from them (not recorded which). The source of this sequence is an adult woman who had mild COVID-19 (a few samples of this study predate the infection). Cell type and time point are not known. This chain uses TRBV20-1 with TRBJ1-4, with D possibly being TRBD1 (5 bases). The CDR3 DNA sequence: TGCAGTGCTATGGCGGACAATGTAGGTGAAAAACTGTTTTTT. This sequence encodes CSAMADNVGEKLFF.